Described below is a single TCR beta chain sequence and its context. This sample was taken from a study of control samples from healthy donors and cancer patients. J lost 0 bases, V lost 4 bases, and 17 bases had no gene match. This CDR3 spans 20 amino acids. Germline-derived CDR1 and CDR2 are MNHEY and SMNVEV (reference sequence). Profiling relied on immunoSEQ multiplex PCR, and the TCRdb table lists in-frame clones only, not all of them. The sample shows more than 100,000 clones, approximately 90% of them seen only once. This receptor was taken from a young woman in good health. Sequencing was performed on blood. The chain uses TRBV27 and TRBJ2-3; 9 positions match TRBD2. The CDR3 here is CASSSRVAGAFQLSTDTQYF. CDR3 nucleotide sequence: TGTGCCAGCAGTTCTCGGGTAGCGGGGGCCTTTCAGTTAAGCACAGATACGCAGTATTTT.